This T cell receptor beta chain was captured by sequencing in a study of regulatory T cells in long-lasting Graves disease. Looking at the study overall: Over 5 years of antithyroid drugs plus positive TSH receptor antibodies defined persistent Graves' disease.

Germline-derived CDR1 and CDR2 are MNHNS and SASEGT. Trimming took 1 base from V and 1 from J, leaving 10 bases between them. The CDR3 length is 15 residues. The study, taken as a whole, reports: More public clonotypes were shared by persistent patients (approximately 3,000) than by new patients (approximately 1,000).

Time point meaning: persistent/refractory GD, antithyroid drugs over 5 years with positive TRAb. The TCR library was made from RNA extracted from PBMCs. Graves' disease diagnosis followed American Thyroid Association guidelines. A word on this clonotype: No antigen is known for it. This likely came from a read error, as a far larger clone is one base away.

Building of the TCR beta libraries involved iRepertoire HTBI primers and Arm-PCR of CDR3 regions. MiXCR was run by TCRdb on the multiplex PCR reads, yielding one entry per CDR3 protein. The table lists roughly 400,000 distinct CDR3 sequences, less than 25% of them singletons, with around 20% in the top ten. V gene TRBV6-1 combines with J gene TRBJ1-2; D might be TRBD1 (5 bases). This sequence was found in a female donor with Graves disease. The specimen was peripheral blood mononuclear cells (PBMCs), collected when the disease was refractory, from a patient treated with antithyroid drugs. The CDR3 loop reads CASSEGDSFNYGYTF. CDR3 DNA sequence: TGTGCCAGCAGTGAAGGGGACTCCTTTAACTATGGCTACACCTTC.